These 12 T cell receptor beta chains originate from one sample sequenced in a study of blood T cell repertoires in COVID-19. The repertoire was sequenced with immunoSEQ multiplex PCR; TCRdb's copy has only in-frame clones and lacks some. The sample holds around 130,000 clones, around 80% seen once. Sequences were obtained from peripheral blood. The receptors were gathered from a man between 65 and 79 years old with acute or convalescent COVID-19.

CDR3 in DNA: TGTGCCAGCAGTGAAGTCCGGACAGGAGCTTATGGCTACACCTTC. Protein: CASSEVRTGAYGYTF. This chain links TRBV6-1 with TRBJ1-2; 7 nucleotides match TRBD1. With 1 base clipped from V and 5 bases from J, the junction kept 7 bases outside the gene matches. CDR1 is MNHNS and CDR2 is SASEGT in the germline V gene. There are 15 residues in the CDR3.

The CDR3 sequence: CASSGSLAGGVTDTQYF. Written as DNA, the CDR3 is TGTGCCAGCAGCGGATCACTAGCGGGGGGTGTCACAGATACGCAGTATTTT. J is TRBJ2-3 and V is TRBV9, with TRBD2 matching 12 bases. In germline, CDR1 is SGDLS, CDR2 YYNGEE. There are 17 residues in the CDR3. V dropped 3 bases and J dropped 2; count of bases not matched to a gene: 7.

CDR3 protein: CASSQGQGRTEAFF. CDR3 nucleotide sequence: TGTGCCAGCAGCCAGGGACAGGGAAGGACTGAAGCTTTCTTT. The chain carries TRBV3-1 (or the pseudogene TRBV3-2) and TRBJ1-1; 9 positions agree with TRBD1. The V gene's germline CDR1 is LGHDT and CDR2 YNNKEL (reference sequence). The CDR3 length is 14 residues. J lost 5 bases, V lost 3 bases, and 4 bases had no gene match.

This clone was found a few times. V gene TRBV7-8 combines with J gene TRBJ2-7; weak D call: TRBD2 (6 bases). Trimming took off 5 bases at V and 3 bases at J, with 20 bases between the two ends. CDR3 length equals 16 residues. Germline-derived CDR1 and CDR2 are SGHVS and FQNEAQ. In nucleotides, the CDR3 is TGTGCCAGCAGCCCAGCCCGACTAGTGGGTTTCTACGAGCAGTACTTC. It yields the protein CASSPARLVGFYEQYF.

The rearrangement uses TRBV2 and TRBJ2-1; 11 bases fit TRBD2. Per the germline V gene, CDR1 is SNHLY and CDR2 is FYNNEI. V lost 6 bases, J lost 5 bases, and 6 bases stayed unmatched. The CDR3 contains 15 residues. In DNA, the CDR3 is TGTGCCAGCAGGCTAGCGGGGGGATGGGACAATGAGCAGTTCTTC. It specifies CASRLAGGWDNEQFF.

The J gene is TRBJ1-6, the V gene TRBV7-2; D is perhaps TRBD1 (5 bases). The V end was cut by 2 bases, the J end by 7 bases, with 12 bases between. Germline V gene lookup returns CDR1 SGHTA and CDR2 FQGNSA. The CDR3 consists of 15 residues. As DNA, the CDR3 is TGTGCCAGCAGCTTATTGACAGCCTCAAATTCACCCCTCCACTTT. Encoded protein: CASSLLTASNSPLHF.

The chain has TRBV6-1 and TRBJ2-1, with 8 bases aligning to TRBD2. Germline CDR1 and CDR2: MNHNS and SASEGT. The CDR3 is made up of 16 amino acids. Trimming took 4 bases from V and 10 from J; bases not matched to a gene: 15. For the CDR3, the DNA is TGTGCCAGCAGTGTTGACCAGCGGGGGACTACAATAGAGCAGTTCTTC. It encodes CASSVDQRGTTIEQFF.

In its sample, this clone was seen a few times. The chain couples TRBV28 to TRBJ1-5, with D unclear. Germline values: CDR1 MDHEN, CDR2 SYDVKM. The CDR3 has 14 residues. V was shortened by 4 bases and J by 3 bases, with 10 bases between the two germline ends. For the CDR3, the DNA is TGTGCCAGCAGTTCACAGCGGGTCAATCAGCCCCAGCATTTT. It translates to CASSSQRVNQPQHF.

This chain links TRBV29-1 with TRBJ2-5; 10 bases align to TRBD2. Germline CDR1 SQVTM, CDR2 ANQGSEA. This CDR3 contains 15 residues. The V gene end was trimmed by 3 bases and the J gene end by 10 bases; junction bases not matched to a gene: 14. CDR3 coding DNA: TGCAGCGTTGAGATGCTAGCGGGGGCCTTGGGGGGCCAGTACTTC. Its translation is CSVEMLAGALGGQYF.

This sequence joins TRBV7-2 and TRBJ2-3; 7 bases fit TRBD1. The CDR3 covers 15 residues. J lost 0 bases, V lost 4 bases, and 4 bases had no gene match. Germline V gene data show CDR1 as SGHTA and CDR2 as FQGNSA. The CDR3: CASSWTGSSTDTQYF. CDR3 bases: TGTGCCAGCAGCTGGACAGGAAGTAGCACAGATACGCAGTATTTT.

The chain joins TRBV6-5 to TRBJ1-1; D unresolved. The CDR3 length is 13 residues. The V gene lost 7 bases and the J gene lost 0 bases, with 9 bases spanning the gap. CDR1 is MNHEY and CDR2 is SVGAGI in the germline V gene. The CDR3: CASTSSLNTEAFF. CDR3 DNA sequence: TGTGCCAGCACCTCGTCCTTGAACACTGAAGCTTTCTTT.

Turning to this clone: This sample includes further DNA sequences coding for the same CDR3. The chain's CDR3 is CASSLVRDNSPLHF. CDR3 DNA sequence: TGTGCCAGCAGCTTAGTCAGGGATAATTCACCCCTCCACTTT. This chain connects TRBV7-8 to TRBJ1-6, with a weak D call TRBD1 (5 bases). V dropped 1 base and J dropped 5 bases, with 6 bases sitting between them. The CDR3 sequence is 14 residues long. CDR1 and CDR2 from the germline V gene are SGHVS and FQNEAQ.